The entry that follows covers one TCR beta chain sequence. This clone was seen more than once but under ten times. No cognate antigen has been identified for it. No qualities accompany the bases; no much larger clone lies one base away. This specimen's treatment or condition label, per the study, means: 19 received Ad26.COV2.S at low or high dose, single or two shots; roughly five received placebo; per-sample allocation not given. For vaccine and placebo recipients, the sequenced repertoires came from samples collected on day 63 after the first injection. Between 29 July and 7 August 2020, Cohort 1b enrolled about two dozen adults aged 18-55 years at one site in Boston, USA. Ad26.COV2.S was a replication-incompetent adenovirus type 26 vector expressing a prefusion-stabilized SARS-CoV-2 spike protein from the original Wuhan strain. TCRbeta CDR3 regions were sequenced with the immunoSEQ Assay. After extraction, genomic DNA underwent amplification by bias-controlled multiplex PCR, followed by high-throughput sequencing. Under the source paper's analysis protocol: To quantify the absolute abundance of every unique TCRbeta CDR3 region, sequences were collapsed and filtered. T cell fraction was estimated by normalizing TCRbeta template counts to usable DNA, with usable DNA measured through amplification of reference genes found in all nucleated cells. Repertoire TCRs were annotated as SARS-CoV-2-specific when V gene, CDR3 amino acid sequence and J gene were exactly matched to a known reactive TCR set. The reference SARS-CoV-2 TCR set was obtained from MIRA and was filtered for enrichment in COVID-19-positive ImmuneCODE repertoires, whereby public or cross-reactive TCRs were removed. Using the MIRA antigens, annotated TCRs were further analysed by specific ORF or by position within an ORF. Breadth was defined as the number of annotated unique rearrangements divided by the total number of unique productive rearrangements, and depth was defined as the summed frequency of the annotated unique rearrangements. Group comparisons of TCR breadth used two-sided Wilcoxon rank-sum tests. Drawn from immuneACCESS, this table holds only the in-frame rearrangements with V and J called that TCRdb kept. Clones are partly lost; checked studies trace under half to an unresolved V gene and leave the rest unexplained. Clone size and V and J calls were adopted from that table, with D and trimming inferred from the DNA. Present in this sample are about 350,000 clones, around nine tenths of which were seen just once. Approximately 11% of the sample is taken by the ten largest.

This specimen belongs to a study of Ad26.COV2.S vaccination and SARS-CoV-2 variants (dated by TCRdb to the early 2020s). About the study as a whole: Donors in the vaccine arm were drawn from COV1001, a multicentre, randomized, double-blind, placebo-controlled phase I-IIa trial testing Ad26.COV2.S in healthy adults. Dosing of Ad26.COV2.S was intramuscular, at either 5x10^10 or 1x10^11 viral particles, delivered as one shot or as two shots spaced 56 days apart. The specificity and breadth of SARS-CoV-2-reactive T cell receptors after Ad26.COV2.S vaccination were assessed by TCRbeta repertoire sequencing. A total of 32 samples were included in the TCR-sequenced set, comprising roughly 19 Ad26.COV2.S vaccine recipients, 5 placebo recipients and 8 SARS-CoV-2 convalescent individuals. Trial participants were randomized into five groups of five: low-dose or high-dose Ad26.COV2.S given once or twice, or placebo on both occasions. Investigators remained blinded to trial group allocation during experiments and outcome assessment.

V lost 5 bases and J lost 4 bases, and the count of bases not matched to a germline gene is 11. The CDR3 starts with the cysteine, ends with the phenylalanine, and has 15 residues. Solely the CDR3 DNA is kept, with 45 bases framed from the first base. The germline V gene encodes CDR1 SEHNR and CDR2 FQNEAQ (reference sequence). What the research found in general, with its limitations: Ad26.COV2.S recipients had higher spike-specific TCR breadth than placebo recipients (P = 0.0014). The study was not powered for comparison of responses between vaccine doses or regimens. According to the authors, total T cell responses may have been underestimated by the TCR breadth and depth analyses. After vaccination, substantial breadth of spike-specific CD8+ and CD4+ T cell responses was reported. Non-spike TCR breadth was comparable between vaccine and placebo recipients, consistent with the vaccine containing only spike.

Sequencing used peripheral blood, obtained in a trial of Ad26.COV2.S vaccine versus placebo. The chain is made from TRBV7-9 and TRBJ2-7, with 7 central nucleotides matching TRBD1. This TCR came from a person aged 18 to 59 who received the Ad26.COV2.S COVID-19 vaccine or a placebo. The nucleotide sequence reads as follows: TGTGCCAGCAGCCCGAGGGACAGACTTTTTTACGAGCAGTACTTC. This yields the protein CASSPRDRLFYEQYF.